Shown below are 29 T cell receptor beta chains from a single sample sequenced in a study of cytomegalovirus exposure and HLA in healthy donors. PCR was performed using 60 Vbeta and 13 Jbeta primers. Clones were sequenced by immunoSEQ multiplex PCR, and TCRdb holds only the in-frame ones, with some missing. The sample yields some 130,000 clones, around 80% seen once. The sample was PBMCs. These receptors were taken from a man in his forties in good health and CMV-seropositive.

The chain combines TRBV13 with TRBJ1-3, with TRBD1 matching 8 bases. This CDR3 spans 15 amino acids. The V segment lost 4 bases and the J segment 4 bases; nucleotides outside the gene matches: 6. Germline V gene data show CDR1 as PRHDT and CDR2 as FYEKMQ (reference sequence). The CDR3 DNA is TGTGCCAGCAGCTCTCGGACAGGGACCGGAAACACCATATATTTT. Its protein is CASSSRTGTGNTIYF.

J is TRBJ2-3 and V is TRBV12-5, with 10 bases that match TRBD2. The germline V gene encodes CDR1 LGHNT and CDR2 FRNRAP. Trimming removed 5 bases from V and 8 bases from J; junction bases left unmatched: 10. This CDR3 comprises 15 residues. The CDR3 spells CASGPGLAVEGTQYF. The DNA for the CDR3 is TGTGCTAGTGGTCCAGGACTAGCGGTAGAAGGTACGCAGTATTTT.

This sequence joins TRBV19 and TRBJ2-5; 12 nucleotides agree with TRBD1. Germline V gene data show CDR1 as LNHDA and CDR2 as SQIVND (reference sequence). This CDR3 has 16 amino acids. V shed 6 bases and J 5 bases; nucleotides not matched to a gene: 10. CDR3 loop: CASRKTGTGGFETQYF. The CDR3, as DNA: TGTGCCAGTAGGAAAACCGGGACAGGGGGCTTTGAGACCCAGTACTTC.

The chain combines TRBV15 with TRBJ1-1; D is possibly TRBD1 (5 bases). The V gene's germline CDR1 is LNHNV and CDR2 YYDKDF (reference sequence). The CDR3 runs 14 residues. V was clipped by 0 bases and J by 4 bases, with 9 bases between them. DNA for the CDR3: TGTGCCACCAGCAGAGAGGGGGGGGGCACTGAAGCTTTCTTT. Amino acids: CATSREGGGTEAFF.

The chain recombines TRBV10-3 with TRBJ2-5; D may be TRBD1 (6 bases). The CDR3 is 12 residues long. Germline values: CDR1 ENHRY, CDR2 SYGVKD. V shed 6 bases and J shed 5 bases, with 10 bases lying between them. The CDR3 bases are TGTGCCATCAGGCAGGGGACGGAGACCCAGTACTTC. This gives the protein CAIRQGTETQYF.

This clone was seen more than once but under ten times. The V and J genes are TRBV10-3 and TRBJ2-5; D possibly corresponds to TRBD1 (6 bases). The last part of the DNA fits TRBJ2-7 better; the J call may be wrong. This CDR3 has 14 amino acids. The germline CDR1 and CDR2 sequences are ENHRY and SYGVKD. The CDR3 reads CAIRSGAKSYEQYF. As DNA, the CDR3 is TGTGCCATCAGATCAGGGGCAAAGAGCTACGAGCAGTACTTC.

This chain joins TRBV27 and TRBJ2-7, with D perhaps matching TRBD2 (5 bases). Trimming shortened V by 5 bases and J by 6 bases, and 20 bases separated the two germline ends. The CDR3 extends over 15 amino acids. Germline V gives CDR1 MNHEY, CDR2 SMNVEV (reference sequence). Here the CDR3 reads CASSPRNPTRTEQYF. CDR3 in DNA: TGTGCCAGCAGTCCCCGGAACCCAACTAGAACCGAGCAGTACTTC.

This clone was seen once. The chain couples TRBV27 to TRBJ2-2; the match to TRBD1 covers 7 bases. The length of the CDR3 is 15 residues. The germline V gene encodes CDR1 MNHEY and CDR2 SMNVEV (reference sequence). V shed 5 bases, J shed 4 bases, and the junction held 7 bases outside the gene matches. The CDR3 protein is CASSVLQGSTGELFF. The CDR3 nucleotides read TGTGCCAGCAGTGTACTACAGGGGTCCACCGGGGAGCTGTTTTTT.

The V call is TRBV4-1, the J call TRBJ1-3; 7 nucleotides match TRBD1. Looked up from germline, CDR1 is MGHRA and CDR2 is YSYEKL. The CDR3 contains 16 residues. With V trimmed by 0 bases and J by 3 bases, 5 bases remained unmatched. The CDR3 sequence is CASSQEKGASGNTIYF. As DNA, the CDR3 is TGCGCCAGCAGCCAAGAAAAGGGGGCCAGTGGAAACACCATATATTTT.

A single count supports this clone. The chain recombines TRBV9 with TRBJ2-7, with 8 bases aligning to TRBD1. Per the germline V gene, CDR1 is SGDLS and CDR2 is YYNGEE. With V trimmed by 4 bases and J by 0 bases, 9 bases remained unmatched. CDR3 length equals 16 residues. The CDR3 region is CASSTHRQGSSYEQYF. Here the CDR3 DNA reads TGTGCCAGCAGCACCCATCGACAGGGGAGCTCCTACGAGCAGTACTTC.

The chain employs TRBV30 and TRBJ1-1; possibly TRBD1 for D (6 bases). V gave up 2 bases and J gave up 1 base, with 14 bases separating them. The length of the CDR3 is 15 residues. Germline V lookup: CDR1 GTSNPN, CDR2 SVGIG (reference sequence). The CDR3 here is CAWSFWTETNTEAFF. The CDR3 region has the DNA TGTGCCTGGAGTTTTTGGACAGAGACGAACACTGAAGCTTTCTTT.

This clone was detected once. The chain combines TRBV4-2 with TRBJ1-1; D not certain. Deletions cut 0 bases from V and 3 bases from J, with 14 bases between. CDR1 and CDR2 (germline): LGHNA, YNFKEQ. The CDR3 is 16 amino acids. CDR3 in amino acids: CASSQDPLPGDTEAFF. The CDR3 DNA reads as TGTGCCAGCAGCCAAGATCCCTTACCCGGGGACACTGAAGCTTTCTTT.

In the case of this clone: At one end the junction does not follow the germline gene, possibly because of a read error. Other DNA sequences from this sample encode an identical CDR3 as well. The chain carries TRBV11-2 and TRBJ2-7; D might be TRBD2 (6 bases). The CDR3 has 15 residues. Germline CDR1 SGHAT, CDR2 FQNNGV. The CDR3 DNA is TGTGCCAGCAGCTTAGAGCCGGAGGGAGAACCTACCTTGTTTTTC. Its translation is CASSLEPEGEPTLFF.

The DNA for the CDR3 is TGTGCCAGCAGCGGACCCCGGGACAGGTGGGGGGAGCAGTTCTTC. Its translation: CASSGPRDRWGEQFF. The chain combines TRBV7-6 with TRBJ2-1; 8 positions agree with TRBD1. This CDR3 has 15 residues. V was clipped by 5 bases and J by 10 bases; unmatched bases: 13. Looked up from germline, CDR1 is SGHVS and CDR2 is FNYEAQ.

This clone has a handful of counts. The rearrangement joins TRBV27 to TRBJ1-5, with 7 bases lining up with TRBD1. V was pared by 5 bases and J by 5 bases, with 15 bases of the junction left unmatched. This CDR3 contains 17 residues. CDR1 and CDR2 (germline): MNHEY, SMNVEV (reference sequence). CDR3 coding DNA: TGTGCCAGCAGTCCCGCTACAGGGGCCCGTTCGCATCAGCCCCAGCATTTT. Amino acid sequence: CASSPATGARSHQPQHF.

In this sample, this clone turned up a few times. The chain has TRBV5-6 and TRBJ1-6; D not certain. Germline values: CDR1 SGHDT, CDR2 YYEEEE. Trimming removed 4 bases at V and 1 base at J, with 6 bases between. The CDR3 contains 14 residues. Here the CDR3 DNA reads TGTGCCAGCAGCACCAGGTCCTATAATTCACCCCTCCACTTT. Translating it yields CASSTRSYNSPLHF. Complete variable domain (other parts from reference TRBV5-6 and TRBJ1-6): DAGVTQSPTHLIKTRGQQVTLRCSPKSGHDTVSWYQQALGQGPQFIFQYYEEEERQRGNFPDRFSGHQFPNYSSELNVNALLLGDSALYLCASSTRSYNSPLHFGNGTRLTVT.

This chain uses TRBV2 with TRBJ2-1; D is perhaps TRBD2 (6 bases). Germline CDR1 SNHLY, CDR2 FYNNEI. The CDR3 spans 15 residues. The V gene lost 6 bases and the J gene lost 2 bases, with 14 bases spanning the gap. CDR3 in DNA: TGTGCCAGCAGGAATGGTAGCGGAACCTACAATGAGCAGTTCTTC. Translating it yields CASRNGSGTYNEQFF.

A single count supports this clone. The chain joins TRBV2 to TRBJ1-1, with 7 positions matching TRBD1. The V and J ends lost 7 bases and 4 bases, in that order; junction bases with no gene match: 6. Germline V CDR1 and CDR2: SNHLY, FYNNEI. This CDR3 spans 13 amino acids. In DNA form, the CDR3 reads TGTGCCAGCAACGAGGGGGCGGGCACTGAAGCTTTCTTT. Translating it yields CASNEGAGTEAFF.

The CDR3 is CASSSGLGVADTQYF. CDR3 bases: TGTGCCAGCAGTTCGGGACTAGGGGTGGCTGATACGCAGTATTTT. The J gene is TRBJ2-3, the V gene TRBV28; 8 nucleotides align to TRBD2. Germline V gives CDR1 MDHEN, CDR2 SYDVKM. CDR3 length: 15 amino acids. The ends lost 4 bases at V and 6 bases at J; junction bases unmatched: 9.

The chain uses TRBV19 and TRBJ2-3; TRBD1 matches 9 bases. The CDR3 is 14 residues long. Germline V lookup: CDR1 LNHDA, CDR2 SQIVND (reference sequence). The V segment lost 5 bases and the J segment 0 bases; nucleotides outside the gene matches: 0. CDR3 nucleotide sequence: TGTGCCAGTAGTGGACAGGGGAGCACAGATACGCAGTATTTT. Its protein product is CASSGQGSTDTQYF.

The chain recombines TRBV7-3 with TRBJ1-1, with D perhaps TRBD1 (5 bases). The germline V gene encodes CDR1 SGHTA and CDR2 FQGTGA. V shed 0 bases and J shed 4 bases, with 12 bases lying between them. The CDR3 is 15 amino acids. The chain's CDR3 is CASSLTEGMGTEAFF. CDR3 sequence (DNA): TGTGCCAGCAGCTTAACGGAGGGGATGGGCACTGAAGCTTTCTTT.

This clone was found a few times. The J gene is TRBJ1-2, the V gene TRBV27; TRBD1 matches 10 bases. V was clipped by 6 bases and J by 4 bases; unmatched bases: 11. Germline loops: CDR1 MNHEY, CDR2 SMNVEV (reference sequence). CDR3 length: 16 residues. The CDR3 DNA sequence: TGTGCCAGCAGCCGTTGGGACAGGGGTGATGGCTATGGCTACACCTTC. Protein sequence: CASSRWDRGDGYGYTF.

The V gene is TRBV9, the J gene TRBJ1-4; D is uncertain. Germline V gene data show CDR1 as SGDLS and CDR2 as YYNGEE. This CDR3 spans 16 amino acids. The V and J ends lost 3 bases and 3 bases respectively, with 15 bases between them. The CDR3 nucleotides are TGTGCCAGCAGCGCCGTAGGGTGGGAGGCTAATGAAAAACTGTTTTTT. The encoded protein is CASSAVGWEANEKLFF.

The chain joins TRBV9 to TRBJ1-1; D not resolved. The CDR3 has 14 amino acids. The V gene lost 0 bases and the J gene lost 0 bases, with 6 bases spanning the gap. Per germline, CDR1 SGDLS and CDR2 YYNGEE. The CDR3: CASSVDILNTEAFF. DNA of the CDR3: TGTGCCAGCAGCGTAGACATCCTGAACACTGAAGCTTTCTTT.

The table lists this clone with a few counts. The chain couples TRBV29-1 to TRBJ1-2; 9 positions match TRBD1. V trimming: 6 bases; J trimming: 4 bases; junction bases outside the gene matches: 9. Germline values: CDR1 SQVTM, CDR2 ANQGSEA. CDR3 length: 14 residues. The CDR3, as DNA: TGCAGCGTGGGACAGGGTTCAAACACCTATGGCTACACCTTC. Protein product: CSVGQGSNTYGYTF.

CDR3 nucleotide sequence: TGCGCCAGCAACGGACTAGATCTTACGAGTTCCTACGAGCAGTACTTC. Amino acid sequence: CASNGLDLTSSYEQYF. The chain employs TRBV10-2 and TRBJ2-7, with TRBD2 identical over 7 bases. The CDR3 is 16 residues long. Germline V gives CDR1 WSHSY, CDR2 SAAADI. V lost 7 bases and J lost 1; bases outside the gene matches: 13.

The chain recombines TRBV5-1 with TRBJ2-3; no reliable D call. V gave up 0 bases and J gave up 4 bases, with 12 bases separating them. The germline CDR1 and CDR2 sequences are SGHRS and YFSETQ. CDR3 size: 15 residues. CDR3 sequence: CASSLVFGGADTQYF. DNA of the CDR3: TGCGCCAGCAGCTTGGTTTTCGGCGGCGCAGATACGCAGTATTTT.

In its sample, this clone was seen a few times. The chain joins TRBV7-9 to TRBJ2-5; 8 nucleotides align to TRBD2. The last part of the DNA fits TRBJ2-7 better; the J call may be wrong. CDR3 size: 18 residues. Per the germline V gene, CDR1 is SEHNR and CDR2 is FQNEAQ (reference sequence). The DNA for the CDR3 is TGTGCCAGCAGCTTAACAGCGGGAGTCTATAAGAGCTCCTACGAGCAGTACTTC. Amino acid sequence: CASSLTAGVYKSSYEQYF.

V is TRBV7-2 and J is TRBJ2-2; 12 bases align to TRBD1. V was pared by 6 bases and J by 7 bases, with 9 bases of the junction left unmatched. The CDR3 contains 16 residues. Per germline, CDR1 SGHTA and CDR2 FQGNSA. The CDR3 spells CASRGQGALRGGELFF. CDR3 coding DNA: TGTGCCAGCAGGGGACAGGGGGCCCTACGGGGCGGGGAGCTGTTTTTT.